A selection of T cell receptor beta chains follows, all from one sample in a study of CD8+ T cells in alopecia areata. Assay used: immunoSEQ multiplex PCR; TCRdb lists only in-frame clones, some missing. This table has over 250,000 clones, 60% appearing once. Specimen: CD4+ T cells sorted from blood, collected between weeks 51 and 54, from a patient treated with tofacitinib. The receptor set was obtained from a human donor with alopecia areata. The CDR3 runs from the conserved cysteine through the conserved F or W. D genes are given only for firm matches. A row's size may be missing; if present it is once, few, many or a size class.

>-|TRBJ2-5|TRBV4-2|-
TGTGCCAGCAGCCAGCTCGGAAGTCTAGAGACCCAGTACTTC
CASSQLGSLETQYF
>few|TRBJ1-4|TRBV6-6|TRBD1
TGTGCCAGCAGTTCCGGGACAGGGAACGAAAAACTGTTTTTT
CASSSGTGNEKLFF
>-|TRBJ2-3|TRBV7-6|-
TGTGCCAGCAGCTTGGGGCCGGGATACACAGATACGCAGTATTTT
CASSLGPGYTDTQYF
>-|TRBJ2-3|TRBV9|-
TGTGCCAGCAGCCCTCGTCCAGGGGAAAGAGATACGCAGTATTTT
CASSPRPGERDTQYF
>-|TRBJ2-7|TRBV5-1|TRBD1
TGCGCCAGCAGCTTGCGGACAGGGGTTGGCGAGCAGTACTTC
CASSLRTGVGEQYF
>-|TRBJ2-7|TRBV4-3|TRBD2
TGCGCCAGCAGCCAAGAGGTCGCGGGGGATGGCTACGAGCAGTACTTC
CASSQEVAGDGYEQYF
>-|TRBJ2-5|TRBV29-1|-
TGCAGCGCTTTACAGGGCTCCGAGACCCAGTACTTC
CSALQGSETQYF
>-|TRBJ1-2|TRBV10-3|-
TGTGCCATCAGTGGGGCAGGGCGGAGAGGCTACACCTTC
CAISGAGRRGYTF
>-|TRBJ2-1|TRBV30|-
TGTGCCTGGAAAGAGTACAATGAGCAGTTCTTC
CAWKEYNEQFF
>-|TRBJ2-5|TRBV7-9|-
TGTGCCAGCAGCTTAGTGCGGGGCCTGGAGACCCAGTACTTC
CASSLVRGLETQYF
>-|TRBJ1-2|TRBV6-5|-
TGTGCCAGCAGTCTGTCCGGTTCCTATGGCTACACCTTC
CASSLSGSYGYTF
>few|TRBJ2-3|TRBV7-9|TRBD1
TGTGCCAGCAGCTTACCCCTTAGGGGGCGGGCAGATACGCAGTATTTT
CASSLPLRGRADTQYF
>few|TRBJ2-5|TRBV7-9|-
TGTGCCAGCAGCTTGGACCCGGGGGCACAAGAGACCCAGTACTTC
CASSLDPGAQETQYF
>-|TRBJ1-1|TRBV4-2|-
TGTGCCAGCAGCCATGAGGTGAACACTGAAGCTTTCTTT
CASSHEVNTEAFF
>once|TRBJ2-5|TRBV7-6|-
TGTGCCAGCAGCTTAAGGGGTAAAGAGACCCAGTACTTC
CASSLRGKETQYF
>-|TRBJ1-6|TRBV7-2|-
TGTGCCAGCAGCCAGGGTTCACCCCTCCACTTT
CASSQGSPLHF
>-|TRBJ2-4|TRBV9|-
TGTGCCAGCAGCGTAGGAGGGCAAGGCATTCAGTACTTC
CASSVGGQGIQYF
>-|TRBJ1-2|TRBV20-1|-
TGCAGTGCTGCAGACAGCTATGGCTACACCTTC
CSAADSYGYTF
>-|TRBJ1-1|TRBV25-1|TRBD1
TGTGCCAGCAGTGACTCCGGGACAGGGGGTTTTGAAGCTTTCTTT
CASSDSGTGGFEAFF
>-|TRBJ2-3|TRBV5-1|TRBD1
TGCGCCAGCACTAACATCGGACAGGGGGCCACAGATACGCAGTATTTT
CASTNIGQGATDTQYF
>few|TRBJ1-3|TRBV30|-
TGTGCCCGAGGCGCAGTCGGAAACACCATATATTTT
CARGAVGNTIYF
>few|TRBJ2-1|TRBV4-1|TRBD2
TGCGCCAGCAGCCAAGCACCTAGCGGGGGGAATGAGCAGTTCTTC
CASSQAPSGGNEQFF
>-|TRBJ1-5|TRBV4-1|TRBD1
TGCGCCAGCAGCCTCTCCGCAGGGGGGAGCAATCAGCCCCAGCATTTT
CASSLSAGGSNQPQHF
>-|TRBJ1-1|TRBV6-5|-
TGTGCCAGCAGTCACACAAGAAACGAAGCTTTCTTT
CASSHTRNEAFF
>-|TRBJ2-7|TRBV29-1|-
TGCAGCGTTTCGAGAACCAAAGGGGAGCAGTACTTC
CSVSRTKGEQYF
>-|TRBJ2-2|TRBV30|TRBD1
TGTGCCTGGGGACAGGGGGGGAACACCGGGGAGCTGTTTTTT
CAWGQGGNTGELFF
>-|TRBJ1-2|TRBV27|-
TGTGCCAGCAACTCGACGGGCCTCCGGGATGGCTACACCTTC
CASNSTGLRDGYTF
>once|TRBJ1-2|TRBV2|TRBD1
TGTGCCAGGGTCCAACCGGGACAGAGCTATGGCTACACCTTC
CARVQPGQSYGYTF